The 4 T cell receptor beta chains listed next were all sequenced from one sample in a study of blood T cell repertoires in COVID-19. Profiling relied on immunoSEQ multiplex PCR, and the TCRdb table lists in-frame clones only, not all of them. The sample contains approximately 280,000 clones, 90% of which appear only once. Sequencing was performed on peripheral blood. These receptors all come from a woman aged 25 to 39 with COVID-19, enrolled during active disease.

The V and J genes are TRBV6-5 and TRBJ2-1; TRBD2 matches at 9 bases. Germline lookup yields CDR1 MNHEY and CDR2 SVGAGI. V was clipped by 0 bases and J by 7 bases; unmatched bases: 7. The CDR3 has 16 residues. The CDR3 DNA reads as TGTGCCAGCAGTTACTCTATAGCGGGAGTACGGAATGAGCAGTTCTTC. This encodes CASSYSIAGVRNEQFF.

J is TRBJ1-3 and V is TRBV15; weak D call: TRBD1 (5 bases). Trimming removed 3 bases at V and 0 bases at J, with 15 bases between. Germline assignment: CDR1 LNHNV and CDR2 YYDKDF (reference sequence). The CDR3 totals 17 residues. The CDR3 DNA reads TGTGCCACCAGCAGGCCGCAGGGCAGAATCTCTGGAAACACCATATATTTT. Translation: CATSRPQGRISGNTIYF.

This clone appeared a single time. The genes are TRBV19 and TRBJ1-5; TRBD1 might be the D (6 bases). The CDR3 covers 22 residues. Trimming pared 2 bases from V and 0 bases from J, leaving 29 bases between. Germline values: CDR1 LNHDA, CDR2 SQIVND (reference sequence). CDR3 region: CASSILETGLESLSYSNQPQHF. The DNA for the CDR3 is TGTGCCAGTAGTATATTGGAGACAGGCCTAGAAAGTTTGTCATATAGCAATCAGCCCCAGCATTTT.

This clone was seen just once. The V gene is TRBV7-9, the J gene TRBJ2-1; 11 nucleotides align to TRBD2. CDR3 length: 18 amino acids. Germline CDR1 SEHNR, CDR2 FQNEAQ (reference sequence). Unmatched junction bases numbered 14, after V lost 7 bases and J lost 3 bases. Here the CDR3 reads CASTVTRIAGGGYNEQFF. The CDR3 region has the DNA TGTGCCAGCACCGTAACCCGCATAGCGGGAGGGGGCTACAATGAGCAGTTCTTC.